A single sample is the source of the 15 T cell receptor beta chains below, sequenced in a study of cytomegalovirus exposure and HLA in healthy donors. The table came from immunoSEQ multiplex PCR; TCRdb's copy has only in-frame clones and leaves some out. The sample lists 100,000 to 120,000 clones; almost 96% were seen once. The specimen sequenced was PBMCs. Receptors were obtained from a woman in her late teens or twenties in good health and CMV-seronegative.

The chain combines TRBV27 with TRBJ2-3; the match to TRBD1 covers 11 bases. This CDR3 spans 15 amino acids. Germline V lookup: CDR1 MNHEY, CDR2 SMNVEV (reference sequence). V was clipped by 2 bases and J by 11 bases; unmatched bases: 9. CDR3 protein: CASSLPGTGGHLQYF. Written as DNA, the CDR3 is TGTGCCAGCAGTTTACCCGGGACAGGGGGTCATTTGCAGTATTTT.

This chain connects TRBV6-1 to TRBJ1-1; D call uncertain. Trimming removed 9 bases from V and 6 bases from J, with 11 bases in between. This CDR3 spans 11 amino acids. From germline, CDR1 is MNHNS and CDR2 SASEGT. Here the CDR3 reads CASLSRAEAFF. The DNA of the CDR3 is TGTGCCAGTCTTTCCCGGGCTGAAGCTTTCTTT.

The chain uses TRBV19 and TRBJ2-3, with 7 bases that match TRBD1. Germline CDR1 and CDR2: LNHDA and SQIVND (reference sequence). The V and J ends lost 6 bases and 6 bases, in that order; junction bases with no gene match: 3. The CDR3 has 12 residues. The CDR3 DNA reads TGTGCCAGTAGCGAACAGGGGGATACGCAGTATTTT. Translated, it gives CASSEQGDTQYF.

The chain couples TRBV7-3 to TRBJ2-5, with D uncertain. The V gene's germline CDR1 is SGHTA and CDR2 FQGTGA. CDR3 length: 13 amino acids. V lost 5 bases, J lost 5 bases, and 12 bases lay in between. In nucleotides, the CDR3 is TGTGCCAGCAGCCCAAAGAACCGGGAGACCCAGTACTTC. Its protein is CASSPKNRETQYF. The variable domain in full, completed from reference TRBV7-3 and TRBJ2-5, reads GAGVSQTPSNKVTEKGKYVELRCDPISGHTALYWYRQSLGQGPEFLIYFQGTGAADDSGLPNDRFFAVRPEGSVSTLKIQRTERGDSAVYLCASSPKNRETQYFGPGTRLLVL.

This rearrangement joins TRBV7-8 to TRBJ2-3; 7 nucleotides line up with TRBD2. The V and J ends lost 5 bases and 3 bases, in that order; junction bases with no gene match: 11. The germline V gene has CDR1 SGHVS and CDR2 FQNEAQ. CDR3 length equals 16 residues. CDR3 sequence reads: CASSTSRWRGTDTQYF. The CDR3 DNA sequence: TGTGCCAGCAGCACCTCTCGCTGGCGGGGGACAGATACGCAGTATTTT.

Concerning this clone itself: The same CDR3 is also encoded by other DNA sequences in this sample. V is TRBV7-3 and J is TRBJ2-7, with a tentative D call TRBD2 (6 bases). Germline V lookup: CDR1 SGHTA, CDR2 FQGTGA. The CDR3 length is 15 residues. The V and J ends lost 1 base and 2 bases respectively, with 12 bases between them. The CDR3 DNA follows: TGTGCCAGCAGCTTAATGGCGGGGACGGCCTACGAGCAGTACTTC. Translating gives CASSLMAGTAYEQYF.

The J gene is TRBJ1-1, the V gene TRBV2; 8 bases agree with TRBD1. The V gene's germline CDR1 is SNHLY and CDR2 FYNNEI. The V segment lost 8 bases and the J segment 3 bases; nucleotides outside the gene matches: 8. The CDR3 totals 14 residues. The CDR3 loop reads CASDRQGTDTEAFF. The CDR3 DNA is TGTGCCAGCGACCGACAGGGGACGGACACTGAAGCTTTCTTT.

This clone has a single count. CDR3 bases: TGTGCCAGCAGCTTCAGACTAGCTACCTCCTCGGAGCTGTTTTTT. Encoded protein: CASSFRLATSSELFF. The genes are TRBV2 and TRBJ2-2; 7 bases are a match to TRBD2. Germline CDR1 SNHLY, CDR2 FYNNEI. J gave up 10 bases and V 6 bases, and 14 bases lay outside the gene matches. CDR3 length: 15 amino acids.

The count of this clone is one. This rearrangement joins TRBV28 to TRBJ2-2; D ambiguous. The CDR3 runs to 14 residues. Per the germline V gene, CDR1 is MDHEN and CDR2 is SYDVKM. Trimming stripped 3 bases from V and 3 bases from J, with 8 bases between. The CDR3 region is CASSFIRDTGELFF. For the CDR3, the DNA is TGTGCCAGCAGTTTCATAAGAGACACCGGGGAGCTGTTTTTT. Variable domain in full (rest from reference TRBV28 and TRBJ2-2): DVKVTQSSRYLVKRTGEKVFLECVQDMDHENMFWYRQDPGLGLRLIYFSYDVKMKEKGDIPEGYSVSREKKERFSLILESASTNQTSMYLCASSFIRDTGELFFGEGSRLTVL.

This clone was observed once. The chain uses TRBV5-6 and TRBJ2-7, with TRBD1 identical over 9 bases. Germline V CDR1 and CDR2: SGHDT, YYEEEE. The CDR3 runs 19 residues. The V segment lost 0 bases and the J segment 4 bases; nucleotides outside the gene matches: 17. CDR3 region: CASSLAWGWEGQGSYEQYF. DNA for the CDR3: TGTGCCAGCAGCTTGGCCTGGGGATGGGAGGGACAGGGTTCATACGAGCAGTACTTC.

The chain couples TRBV2 to TRBJ2-7; unclear D gene. Germline assignment: CDR1 SNHLY and CDR2 FYNNEI. The CDR3 runs 13 residues. V was clipped by 11 bases and J by 3 bases, with 17 bases between them. CDR3 residues: CASRKDNFYEQYF. The CDR3, as DNA: TGTGCCTCCCGAAAAGATAACTTCTACGAGCAGTACTTC. The variable domain in full, completed from reference TRBV2 and TRBJ2-7, reads EPEVTQTPSHQVTQMGQEVILRCVPISNHLYFYWYRQILGQKVEFLVSFYNNEISEKSEIFDDQFSVERPDGSNFTLKIRSTKLEDSAMYFCASRKDNFYEQYFGPGTRLTVT.

The rearrangement links TRBV5-4 to TRBJ2-7; D may be TRBD2 (5 bases). V lost 0 bases and J lost 2, with 9 bases in between. This CDR3 is 14 amino acids long. CDR1 and CDR2 (germline): SGHNT, YYREEE (reference sequence). CDR3 in amino acids: CASSLDPGAYEQYF. CDR3 nucleotides: TGTGCCAGCAGCTTGGACCCCGGGGCCTACGAGCAGTACTTC. The whole variable domain, filled in from reference TRBV5-4 and TRBJ2-7, reads ETGVTQSPTHLIKTRGQQVTLRCSSQSGHNTVSWYQQALGQGPQFIFQYYREEENGRGNFPPRFSGLQFPNYSSELNVNALELDDSALYLCASSLDPGAYEQYFGPGTRLTVT.

The rearrangement joins TRBV28 to TRBJ2-7; D is undetermined. V dropped 10 bases and J dropped 0 bases, with 16 bases sitting between them. This CDR3 spans 14 amino acids. CDR1 MDHEN and CDR2 SYDVKM come from the germline V gene. CDR3 bases: TGTGCCACCACAAACACCTGGAGCTCCTACGAGCAGTACTTC. Residues: CATTNTWSSYEQYF.

The chain employs TRBV6-1 and TRBJ1-3; D ambiguous. Between the trimmed V and J ends, which lost 1 base and 3 bases, there was a span of 7 bases. Germline CDR1 is MNHNS and CDR2 is SASEGT. The length of the CDR3 is 14 residues. The CDR3 DNA reads TGTGCCAGCAGTGAAGGGCAGATTGGAAACACCATATATTTT. Translated: CASSEGQIGNTIYF.

The V gene is TRBV7-2, the J gene TRBJ2-1; 9 bases are shared with TRBD2. The ends lost 5 bases at V and 4 bases at J; junction bases unmatched: 6. The CDR3 totals 15 residues. Germline CDR1 reads SGHTA; CDR2 reads FQGNSA. CDR3 sequence: CASSLQRGAYNEQFF. CDR3 nucleotide sequence: TGTGCCAGCAGCCTGCAGCGGGGGGCTTACAATGAGCAGTTCTTC.